This TCR beta chain appears in the sequencing data of a study of T cell responses to AZD1222 COVID-19 vaccine. In the study overall: Second-dose intervals of approximately 4 or approximately 12 weeks were pooled. Findings and caveats of the study: Regions 160-218 and 743-854 dominated among vaccine-associated CD4 TCRs spanning spike.

Sequencing was performed with immunoSEQ multiplex PCR; in TCRdb, only in-frame clones are kept and a portion is missing. The sample contains approximately 200,000 clones, about 90% of which appear only once. A note on this clone: Its antigen is still unknown.

There are 11 residues in the CDR3. V was pared by 1 base and J by 10 bases, with 7 bases between. Per the germline V gene, CDR1 is SEHNR and CDR2 is FQNEAQ (reference sequence). The V call is TRBV7-9, the J call TRBJ1-1; D unclear. This material consisted of peripheral blood, taken on day 0 of AZD1222 vaccination. The receptor comes from an adult in good health. The CDR3, as DNA: TGTGCCAGCAGCTTAGGCCCCGGAGCTTTCTTT. Its translation: CASSLGPGAFF.